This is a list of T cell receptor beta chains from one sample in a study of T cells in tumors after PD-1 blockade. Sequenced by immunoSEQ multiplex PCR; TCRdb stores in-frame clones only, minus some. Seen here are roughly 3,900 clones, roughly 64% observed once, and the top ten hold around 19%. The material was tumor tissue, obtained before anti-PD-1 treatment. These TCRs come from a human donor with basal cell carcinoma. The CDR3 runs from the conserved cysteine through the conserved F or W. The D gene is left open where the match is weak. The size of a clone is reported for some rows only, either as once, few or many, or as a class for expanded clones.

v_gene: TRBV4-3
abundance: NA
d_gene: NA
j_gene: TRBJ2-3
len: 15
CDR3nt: TGCGCCAGCAGCCCCATTGGCGGTAGCACAGATACGCAGTATTTT
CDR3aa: CASSPIGGSTDTQYF

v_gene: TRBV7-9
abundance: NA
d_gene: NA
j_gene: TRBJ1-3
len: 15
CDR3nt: TGTGCCAGCGCGGAAAGGGTCGACTCTGGAAACACCATATATTTT
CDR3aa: CASAERVDSGNTIYF

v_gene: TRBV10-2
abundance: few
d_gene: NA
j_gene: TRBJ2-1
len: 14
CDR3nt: TGCGCCAGCAGTGGGATCGCGGGGCTCAATGAGCAGTTCTTC
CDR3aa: CASSGIAGLNEQFF

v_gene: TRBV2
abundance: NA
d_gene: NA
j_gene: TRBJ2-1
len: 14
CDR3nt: TGTGCCAGCAGTCCAGCGAACGGAAACAATGAGCAGTTCTTC
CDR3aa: CASSPANGNNEQFF

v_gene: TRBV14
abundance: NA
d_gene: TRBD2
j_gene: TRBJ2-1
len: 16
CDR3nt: TGTGCCAGCAGCCAAGATCTGGAGCTAGCGGGACAAGAGCAGTTCTTC
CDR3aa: CASSQDLELAGQEQFF

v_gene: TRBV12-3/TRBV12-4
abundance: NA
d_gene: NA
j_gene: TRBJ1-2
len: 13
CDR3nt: TGTGCCAGCAGCCGGGACACTAACTATGGCTACACCTTC
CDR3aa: CASSRDTNYGYTF

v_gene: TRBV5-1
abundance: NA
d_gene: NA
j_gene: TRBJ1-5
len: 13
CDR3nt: TGCGCCAGCAGCTTTGGGGCGGATCAGCCCCAGCATTTT
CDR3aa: CASSFGADQPQHF

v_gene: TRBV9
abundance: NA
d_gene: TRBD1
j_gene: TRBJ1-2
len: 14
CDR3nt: TGTGCCAGCAGCGTAGAGGGGGCGAGGGGAGACTACACCTTC
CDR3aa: CASSVEGARGDYTF

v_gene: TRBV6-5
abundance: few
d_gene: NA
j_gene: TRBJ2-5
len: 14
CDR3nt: TGTGCCAGCAGTACACAGGGAAGCCAAGAGACCCAGTACTTC
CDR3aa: CASSTQGSQETQYF

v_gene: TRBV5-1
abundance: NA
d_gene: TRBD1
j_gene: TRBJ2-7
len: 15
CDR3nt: TGCGCCAGCAGCTCACCGGGACAGGGGTTCTACGAGCAGTACTTC
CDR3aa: CASSSPGQGFYEQYF

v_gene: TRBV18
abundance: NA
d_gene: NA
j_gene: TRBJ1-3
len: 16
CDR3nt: TGTGCCAGCTCACCACCGGTGAGGGGGTCCGGAAACACCATATATTTT
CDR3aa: CASSPPVRGSGNTIYF

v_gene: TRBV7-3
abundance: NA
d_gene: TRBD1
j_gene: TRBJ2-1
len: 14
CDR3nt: TGTGCCAGCAGCGAATCAGGGGGCTTGGATGAGCAGTTCTTC
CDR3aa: CASSESGGLDEQFF

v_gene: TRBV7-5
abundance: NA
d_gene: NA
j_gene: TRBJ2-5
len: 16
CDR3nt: TGTGTCAGAAGCTGGGTGCCGGGACAGACCCAAGAGACCCAGTACTTC
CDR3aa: CVRSWVPGQTQETQYF

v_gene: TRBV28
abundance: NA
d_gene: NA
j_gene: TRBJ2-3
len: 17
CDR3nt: TGTGCCAGCAGTCCCACAGGGAGCAGGTTAGAAACAGATACGCAGTATTTT
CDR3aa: CASSPTGSRLETDTQYF